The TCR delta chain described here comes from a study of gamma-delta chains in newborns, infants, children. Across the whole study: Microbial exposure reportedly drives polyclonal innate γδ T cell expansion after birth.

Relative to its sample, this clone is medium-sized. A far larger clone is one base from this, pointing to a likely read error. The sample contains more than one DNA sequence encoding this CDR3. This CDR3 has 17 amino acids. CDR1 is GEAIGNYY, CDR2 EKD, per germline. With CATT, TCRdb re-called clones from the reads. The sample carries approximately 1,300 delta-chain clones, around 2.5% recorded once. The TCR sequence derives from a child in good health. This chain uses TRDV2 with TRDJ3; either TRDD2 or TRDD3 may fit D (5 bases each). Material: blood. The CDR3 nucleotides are TGTGCCTGTGTTAGGGGGGCCTACTCCTGGGACACCCGACAGATGTTCTTC. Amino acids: CACVRGAYSWDTRQMFF.